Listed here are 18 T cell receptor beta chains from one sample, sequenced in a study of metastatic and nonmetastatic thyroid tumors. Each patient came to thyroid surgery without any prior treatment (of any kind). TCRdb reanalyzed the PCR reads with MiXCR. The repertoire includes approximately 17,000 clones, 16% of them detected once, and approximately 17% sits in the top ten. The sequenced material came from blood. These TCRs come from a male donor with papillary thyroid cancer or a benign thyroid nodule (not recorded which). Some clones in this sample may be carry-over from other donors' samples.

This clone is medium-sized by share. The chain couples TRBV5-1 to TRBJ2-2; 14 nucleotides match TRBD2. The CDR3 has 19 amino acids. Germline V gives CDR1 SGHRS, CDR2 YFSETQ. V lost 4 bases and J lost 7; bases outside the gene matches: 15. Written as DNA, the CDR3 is TGCGCCAGCAGCCCCGGACTAGCGGGAGGTAAAGCCAGAAACGGGGAGCTGTTTTTT. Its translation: CASSPGLAGGKARNGELFF.

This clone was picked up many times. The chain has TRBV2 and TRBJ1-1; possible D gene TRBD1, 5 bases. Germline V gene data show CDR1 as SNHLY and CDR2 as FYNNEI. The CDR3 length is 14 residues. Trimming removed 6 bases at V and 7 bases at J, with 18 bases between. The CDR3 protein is CASRDSGFGGEAFF. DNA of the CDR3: TGTGCCAGCAGAGACTCAGGGTTTGGTGGTGAAGCTTTCTTT.

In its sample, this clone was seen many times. The CDR3 sequence is CSAARDSYQFSYNEQFF. In nucleotides, the CDR3 is TGCAGTGCTGCCCGGGACTCCTATCAGTTTTCCTACAATGAGCAGTTCTTC. V gene TRBV20-1 combines with J gene TRBJ2-1, with a weak D call TRBD2 (6 bases). Trimming stripped 5 bases from V and 1 base from J, with 21 bases between. Germline-derived CDR1 and CDR2 are DFQATT and SNEGSKA (reference sequence). This CDR3 comprises 17 residues.

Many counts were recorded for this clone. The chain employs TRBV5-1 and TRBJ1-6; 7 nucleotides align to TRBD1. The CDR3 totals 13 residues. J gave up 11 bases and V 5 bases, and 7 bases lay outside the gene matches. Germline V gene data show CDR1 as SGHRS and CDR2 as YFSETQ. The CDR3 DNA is TGCGCCAGCAGTCGACAGGGAACTCCACCCCTCCACTTT. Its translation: CASSRQGTPPLHF.

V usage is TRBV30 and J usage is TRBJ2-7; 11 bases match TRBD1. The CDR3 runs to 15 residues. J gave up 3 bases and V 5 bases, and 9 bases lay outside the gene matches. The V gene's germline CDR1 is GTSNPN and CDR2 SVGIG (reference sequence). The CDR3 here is CAWGQGARSVYEQYF. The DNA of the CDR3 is TGTGCCTGGGGACAGGGGGCGCGATCGGTCTACGAGCAGTACTTC. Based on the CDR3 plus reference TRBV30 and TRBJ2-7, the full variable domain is SQTIHQWPATLVQPVGSPLSLECTVEGTSNPNLYWYRQAAGRGLQLLFYSVGIGQISSEVPQNLSASRPQDRQFILSSKKLLLSDSGFYLCAWGQGARSVYEQYFGPGTRLTVT.

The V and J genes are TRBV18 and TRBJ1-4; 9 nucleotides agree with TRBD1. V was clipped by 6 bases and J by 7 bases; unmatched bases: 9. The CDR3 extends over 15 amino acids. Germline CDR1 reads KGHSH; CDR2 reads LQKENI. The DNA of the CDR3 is TGTGCCAGCTCGCCTTCCTTGACAGGGGGTGAAAAACTGTTTTTT. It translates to CASSPSLTGGEKLFF.

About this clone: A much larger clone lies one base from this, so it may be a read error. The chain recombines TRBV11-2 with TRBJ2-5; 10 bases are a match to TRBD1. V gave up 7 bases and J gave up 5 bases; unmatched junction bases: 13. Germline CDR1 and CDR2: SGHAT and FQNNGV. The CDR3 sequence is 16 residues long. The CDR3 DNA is TGTGCCAGCATCGCCCGGCGACAGGGGGCGAGGGAGACCCAGTACTTC. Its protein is CASIARRQGARETQYF.

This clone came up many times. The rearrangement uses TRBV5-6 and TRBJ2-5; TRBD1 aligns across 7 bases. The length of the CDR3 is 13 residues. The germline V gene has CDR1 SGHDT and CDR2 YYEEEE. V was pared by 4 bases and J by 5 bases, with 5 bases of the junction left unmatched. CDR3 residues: CASSGTAEETQYF. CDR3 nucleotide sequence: TGTGCCAGCAGCGGGACAGCCGAGGAGACCCAGTACTTC.

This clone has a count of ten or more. CDR3 sequence reads: CASGLTGRVDEKLFF. Here the CDR3 DNA reads TGTGCTAGTGGTTTAACTGGACGGGTTGACGAAAAACTGTTTTTT. The chain recombines TRBV12-5 with TRBJ1-4; D is undetermined. The CDR3 is 15 amino acids. The V gene lost 3 bases and the J gene lost 8 bases, with 16 bases spanning the gap. Per germline, CDR1 LGHNT and CDR2 FRNRAP.

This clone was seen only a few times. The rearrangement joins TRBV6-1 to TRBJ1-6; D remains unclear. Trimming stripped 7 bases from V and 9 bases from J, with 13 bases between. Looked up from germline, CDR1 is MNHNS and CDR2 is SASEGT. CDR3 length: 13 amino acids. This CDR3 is CASIMEDTSPLHF. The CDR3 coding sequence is TGTGCCAGCATAATGGAGGATACTTCACCCCTCCACTTT.

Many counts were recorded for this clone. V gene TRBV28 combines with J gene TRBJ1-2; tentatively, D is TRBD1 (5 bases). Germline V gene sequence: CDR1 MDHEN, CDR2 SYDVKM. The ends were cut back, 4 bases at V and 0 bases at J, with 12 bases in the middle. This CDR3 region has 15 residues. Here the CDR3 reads CASSSPEGTNYGYTF. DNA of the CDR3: TGTGCCAGCAGTTCCCCGGAGGGGACTAACTATGGCTACACCTTC.

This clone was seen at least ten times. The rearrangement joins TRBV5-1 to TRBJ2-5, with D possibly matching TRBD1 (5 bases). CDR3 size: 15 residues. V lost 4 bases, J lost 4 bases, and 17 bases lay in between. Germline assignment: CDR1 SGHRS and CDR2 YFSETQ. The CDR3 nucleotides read TGCGCCAGCAGCATGGGGCGTTTGGGGCCAGAGACCCAGTACTTC. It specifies CASSMGRLGPETQYF.

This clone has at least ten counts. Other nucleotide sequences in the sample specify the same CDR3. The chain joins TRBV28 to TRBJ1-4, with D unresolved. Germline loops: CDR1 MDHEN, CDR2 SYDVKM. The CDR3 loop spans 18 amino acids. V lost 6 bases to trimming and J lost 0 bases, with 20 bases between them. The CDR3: CASSQMDVHRATNEKLFF. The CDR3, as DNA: TGTGCCAGCAGCCAAATGGACGTCCACCGCGCAACTAATGAAAAACTGTTTTTT.

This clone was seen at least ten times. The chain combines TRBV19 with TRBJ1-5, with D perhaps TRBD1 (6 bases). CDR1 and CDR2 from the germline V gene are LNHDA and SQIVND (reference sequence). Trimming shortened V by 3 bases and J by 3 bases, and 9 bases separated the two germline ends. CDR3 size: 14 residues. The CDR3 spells CASSIDRFNQPQHF. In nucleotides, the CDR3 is TGTGCCAGTAGTATCGACAGGTTCAATCAGCCCCAGCATTTT.

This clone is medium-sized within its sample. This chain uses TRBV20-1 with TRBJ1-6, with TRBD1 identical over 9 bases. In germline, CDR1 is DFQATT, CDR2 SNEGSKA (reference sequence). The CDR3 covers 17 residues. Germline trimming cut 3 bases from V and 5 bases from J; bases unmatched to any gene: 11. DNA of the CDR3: TGCAGTGCTAGGGATGCTGACAGGGGGTATGATAATTCACCCCTCCACTTT. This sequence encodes CSARDADRGYDNSPLHF.

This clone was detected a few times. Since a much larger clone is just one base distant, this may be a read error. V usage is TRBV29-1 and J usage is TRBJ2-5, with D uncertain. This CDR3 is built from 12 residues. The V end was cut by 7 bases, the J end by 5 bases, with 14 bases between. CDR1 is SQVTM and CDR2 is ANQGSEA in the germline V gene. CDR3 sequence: CSARLVRETQYF. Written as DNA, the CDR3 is TGCAGCGCCCGGCTGGTTAGGGAGACCCAGTACTTC.

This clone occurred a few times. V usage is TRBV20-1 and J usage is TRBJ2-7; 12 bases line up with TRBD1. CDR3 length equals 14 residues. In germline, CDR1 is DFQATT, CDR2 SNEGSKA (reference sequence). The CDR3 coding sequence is TGCATTTCTAGAACCGGGACAGGGGGCGGGGAGCAGTACTTC. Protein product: CISRTGTGGGEQYF.

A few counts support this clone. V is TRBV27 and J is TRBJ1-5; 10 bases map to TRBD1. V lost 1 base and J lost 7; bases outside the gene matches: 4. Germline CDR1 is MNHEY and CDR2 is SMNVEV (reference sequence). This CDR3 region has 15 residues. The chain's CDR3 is CASSLFATGGQPQHF. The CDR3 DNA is TGTGCCAGCAGTTTATTTGCGACAGGGGGCCAGCCCCAGCATTTT.